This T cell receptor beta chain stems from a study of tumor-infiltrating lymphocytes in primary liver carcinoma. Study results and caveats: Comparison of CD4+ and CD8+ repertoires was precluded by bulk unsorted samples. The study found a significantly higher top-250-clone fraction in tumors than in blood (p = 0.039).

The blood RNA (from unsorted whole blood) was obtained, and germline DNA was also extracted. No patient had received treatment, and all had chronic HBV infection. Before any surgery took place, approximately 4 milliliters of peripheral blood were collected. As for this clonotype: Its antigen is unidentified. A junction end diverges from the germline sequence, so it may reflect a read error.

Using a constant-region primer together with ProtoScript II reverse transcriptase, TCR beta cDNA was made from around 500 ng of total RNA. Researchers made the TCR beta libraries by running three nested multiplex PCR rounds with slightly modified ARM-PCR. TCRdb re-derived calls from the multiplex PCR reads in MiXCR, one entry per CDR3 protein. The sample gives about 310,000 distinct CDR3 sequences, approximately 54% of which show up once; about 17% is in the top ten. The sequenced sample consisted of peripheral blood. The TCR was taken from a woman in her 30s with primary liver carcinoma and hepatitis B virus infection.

The CDR3 protein is CASSLLGVDQSQHF. The CDR3 DNA follows: TGTGCCAGCAGCTTATTGGGTGTTGATCAGTCCCAGCATTTT. This chain links TRBV11-2 with TRBJ1-5; D gene uncertain. Germline lookup yields CDR1 SGHAT and CDR2 FQNNGV. CDR3 size: 14 residues. Complete variable domain (other parts from reference TRBV11-2 and TRBJ1-5): EAGVAQSPRYKIIEKRQSVAFWCNPISGHATLYWYQQILGQGPKLLIQFQNNGVVDDSQLPKDRFSAERLKGVDSTLKIQPAKLEDSAVYLCASSLLGVDQSQHFGDGTRLSIL.